The clone carrying this TCR beta chain was observed a handful of times. This entry is derived from a study of blood T cell repertoires in COVID-19. Study overall: Italy, Spain and the United States were the sources of the convalescent and acute COVID-19 samples. The cDNA or gDNA used as material had been derived from T cells, B-cell-depleted T cells, or PBMCs.

In the authors' methods: The authors estimated nucleated cell counts from reference gene primer amplification. Here immunoSEQ multiplex PCR was the method, and the copy in TCRdb shows in-frame clones only, minus some. V and J calls and clone size are those listed in that table; D and trimming were worked out from the DNA. The table shows some 250,000 clones, with 80% to 85% occurring only once. V lost 3 bases and J lost 0, with 18 bases in between. CDR3 length equals 18 residues. Germline CDR1 and CDR2: MNHEY and SVGEGT. J is TRBJ2-1 and V is TRBV6-2 or TRBV6-3; tentative D call: TRBD2 (6 bases). Material: peripheral blood. This TCR derives from a man aged 50 to 60 with active or convalescent COVID-19. CDR3 region: CASSYSLLAGSSYNEQFF. The CDR3 coding sequence is TGTGCCAGCAGTTATTCTCTTTTGGCGGGGAGCTCCTACAATGAGCAGTTCTTC.